This TCR beta chain derives from a study of T cells in Graves' hyperthyroidism and ophthalmopathy. A few counts support this clonotype. TCR beta CDR3 regions were amplified from RNA. The HTBI primer set served for first-round RT-PCR of the TCR CDR3. TCRdb fed the multiplex PCR reads into MiXCR, producing one record per CDR3 protein. The table includes 530,000 or so distinct CDR3 sequences, 24% detected once. There are 15 residues in the CDR3. V was trimmed by 6 bases and J by 7 bases, leaving 21 bases between them. The rearrangement links TRBV12-3 or TRBV12-4 to TRBJ2-5; D is perhaps TRBD1 or TRBD2 (5 bases each). The receptor comes from a woman in her twenties or thirties with Graves' ophthalmopathy. Sample: blood. The CDR3 protein is CASSIYGSEGWTQYF. DNA of the CDR3: TGTGCCAGCAGCATTTACGGATCAGAGGGGTGGACCCAGTACTTC.